Shown below are 26 T cell receptor beta chains from a single sample sequenced in a study of PD-L1 blockade in urothelial cancer. Time point of the sample: pretreatment peripheral blood. Using immunoSEQ multiplex PCR, the repertoire was profiled, and TCRdb retains in-frame clones only, with some absent. Of some 120,000 clones in the sample, around 85% were seen once. Specimen: PBMCs, collected around atezolizumab (anti-PD-L1) treatment. The receptors shown here come from a man aged 50-60 years with urothelial cancer.

The CDR3 spells CASSLVGEETQYF. CDR3 DNA sequence: TGCGCCAGCAGCCTTGTGGGAGAAGAGACCCAGTACTTC. The chain has TRBV5-1 and TRBJ2-5, with D tentatively TRBD2 (5 bases). CDR3 size: 13 residues. V lost 4 bases and J 3 bases, leaving 10 bases between the germline ends. The germline V gene encodes CDR1 SGHRS and CDR2 YFSETQ.

This clone was counted a single time. The V gene is TRBV7-8, the J gene TRBJ1-2, with D perhaps TRBD1 (6 bases). Germline CDR1 reads SGHVS; CDR2 reads FQNEAQ. The length of the CDR3 is 16 residues. Between the trimmed V and J ends, which lost 2 bases and 1 base, there was a span of 14 bases. The CDR3 reads CASSLLGDIYNYGYTF. CDR3 sequence (DNA): TGTGCCAGCAGCTTATTGGGGGACATATATAACTATGGCTACACCTTC.

This clone was seen more than once but under ten times. The chain joins TRBV7-9 to TRBJ1-1; 10 bases match TRBD1. V trimming: 3 bases; J trimming: 1 base; junction bases outside the gene matches: 2. The CDR3 contains 15 residues. Germline loops: CDR1 SEHNR, CDR2 FQNEAQ (reference sequence). DNA of the CDR3: TGTGCCAGCAGCTTTGGACAGGGGGGGAACACTGAAGCTTTCTTT. It is translated as CASSFGQGGNTEAFF.

V gene TRBV5-4 combines with J gene TRBJ2-5, with TRBD2 matching over 9 bases. The V and J ends lost 0 bases and 1 base, in that order; junction bases with no gene match: 7. This CDR3 has 17 residues. Looked up from germline, CDR1 is SGHNT and CDR2 is YYREEE (reference sequence). CDR3 sequence reads: CASSLGGLAGTQETQYF. The CDR3 DNA reads TGTGCCAGCAGCTTGGGGGGCCTAGCGGGGACCCAAGAGACCCAGTACTTC. Full variable domain (missing parts from reference TRBV5-4 and TRBJ2-5): ETGVTQSPTHLIKTRGQQVTLRCSSQSGHNTVSWYQQALGQGPQFIFQYYREEENGRGNFPPRFSGLQFPNYSSELNVNALELDDSALYLCASSLGGLAGTQETQYFGPGTRLLVL.

This rearrangement joins TRBV5-1 to TRBJ1-4; D gene unclear. Trimming stripped 1 base from V and 5 bases from J, with 9 bases between. Germline V gene lookup returns CDR1 SGHRS and CDR2 YFSETQ. The CDR3 covers 14 residues. The CDR3 nucleotides are TGCGCCAGCAGCTTGAGTGTAGCCAATGAAAAACTGTTTTTT. This translates into CASSLSVANEKLFF.

This rearrangement joins TRBV30 to TRBJ1-5; D perhaps matches TRBD1 (6 bases). The ends were cut back, 5 bases at V and 1 base at J, with 9 bases in the middle. The CDR3 length is 13 residues. CDR1 and CDR2 (germline): GTSNPN, SVGIG (reference sequence). The CDR3 DNA sequence: TGTGCCTGGGGGCAGGGGAGCAATCAGCCCCAGCATTTT. It codes for CAWGQGSNQPQHF. Full variable domain (missing parts from reference TRBV30 and TRBJ1-5): SQTIHQWPATLVQPVGSPLSLECTVEGTSNPNLYWYRQAAGRGLQLLFYSVGIGQISSEVPQNLSASRPQDRQFILSSKKLLLSDSGFYLCAWGQGSNQPQHFGDGTRLSIL.

J is TRBJ2-2 and V is TRBV9; D may be TRBD2 (5 bases). V was shortened by 2 bases and J by 0 bases, with 5 bases between the two germline ends. From germline, CDR1 is SGDLS and CDR2 YYNGEE. The CDR3 has 14 amino acids. The CDR3 spells CASSVGTNTGELFF. CDR3 DNA sequence: TGTGCCAGCAGCGTCGGGACGAACACCGGGGAGCTGTTTTTT.

The genes are TRBV7-9 and TRBJ2-1, with a possible D match to TRBD1 (5 bases). The V end lost 1 base, the J end lost 8 bases, and 12 bases lay between the germline ends. This CDR3 is built from 14 residues. The germline V gene has CDR1 SEHNR and CDR2 FQNEAQ (reference sequence). In nucleotides, the CDR3 is TGTGCCAGCAGCTTAGGTCAGGGATTGGATGAGCAGTTCTTC. Translation: CASSLGQGLDEQFF.

The CDR3 loop is CASSTSAYNEQFF. CDR3 sequence (DNA): TGTGCCAGCTCAACCAGCGCGTACAATGAGCAGTTCTTC. This chain connects TRBV18 to TRBJ2-1; D call uncertain. Germline V gives CDR1 KGHSH, CDR2 LQKENI. V was cut by 5 bases and J by 4 bases, with 9 bases left in between. The CDR3 has 13 amino acids. The variable domain in full, completed from reference TRBV18 and TRBJ2-1, reads NAGVMQNPRHLVRRRGQEARLRCSPMKGHSHVYWYRQLPEEGLKFMVYLQKENIIDESGMPKERFSAEFPKEGPSILRIQQVVRGDSAAYFCASSTSAYNEQFFGPGTRLTVL.

This chain connects TRBV28 to TRBJ2-7; 8 nucleotides line up with TRBD2. This CDR3 spans 14 amino acids. CDR1 and CDR2 from the germline V gene are MDHEN and SYDVKM. J lost 0 bases, V lost 7 bases, and 5 bases had no gene match. CDR3 nucleotide sequence: TGTGCCAGCACCAACGGGGGGGTCTCCTACGAGCAGTACTTC. Translating it yields CASTNGGVSYEQYF.

The chain joins TRBV21-1 to TRBJ1-5. TRBV21-1 is classified as a pseudogene. The CDR3 has 16 amino acids. The CDR3 loop reads CASSKEGGGRDQPQHF. In DNA, the CDR3 is TGTGCCAGCAGCAAAGAGGGGGGAGGGAGGGATCAGCCCCAGCATTTT.

The chain is built from TRBV28 and TRBJ2-2, with 11 bases fitting TRBD2. Looked up from germline, CDR1 is MDHEN and CDR2 is SYDVKM. This CDR3 spans 18 amino acids. J was trimmed by 4 bases and V by 10 bases; bases with no gene match: 17. The CDR3 DNA reads as TGTGCCACCACTCCCGGGCTAGCGGGAGGCGGGGGCACCGGGGAGCTGTTTTTT. The encoded protein is CATTPGLAGGGGTGELFF.

The chain combines TRBV28 with TRBJ2-2; D is undetermined. The length of the CDR3 is 15 residues. Deletions cut 4 bases from V and 4 bases from J, with 13 bases between. CDR1 and CDR2 (germline): MDHEN, SYDVKM. CDR3 DNA: TGTGCCAGCAGTTACCTTCGCGGTAGCACCGGGGAGCTGTTTTTT. Protein product: CASSYLRGSTGELFF.

V usage is TRBV18 and J usage is TRBJ1-4; D ambiguous. This CDR3 is built from 15 residues. Germline values: CDR1 KGHSH, CDR2 LQKENI. Between the trimmed V and J ends, which lost 3 bases and 2 bases, there was a span of 10 bases. Written as DNA, the CDR3 is TGTGCCAGCTCACCCCCGACAAACACTAATGAAAAACTGTTTTTT. Its translation: CASSPPTNTNEKLFF. Supplemented by reference TRBV18 and TRBJ1-4, the full variable domain reads NAGVMQNPRHLVRRRGQEARLRCSPMKGHSHVYWYRQLPEEGLKFMVYLQKENIIDESGMPKERFSAEFPKEGPSILRIQQVVRGDSAAYFCASSPPTNTNEKLFFGSGTQLSVL.

This chain links TRBV5-1 with TRBJ2-5, with 7 bases fitting TRBD1. Trimming at V came to 4 bases and at J to 2 bases, leaving 5 bases not matched to a gene. The CDR3 totals 14 residues. Germline CDR1 and CDR2: SGHRS and YFSETQ. The CDR3 coding sequence is TGCGCCAGCAGCGTATTCAGGGGGCAAGAGACCCAGTACTTC. This sequence encodes CASSVFRGQETQYF.

The CDR3 DNA reads TGTGCCAGCAGTGAATTGGGAGTCGGGAACACTGAAGCTTTCTTT. This sequence encodes CASSELGVGNTEAFF. The genes are TRBV6-1 and TRBJ1-1; the D is unclear. The germline CDR1 and CDR2 sequences are MNHNS and SASEGT. V lost 2 bases and J lost 1, with 11 bases in between. The CDR3 extends over 15 amino acids.

The chain couples TRBV10-2 to TRBJ2-7; 7 nucleotides match TRBD1. The CDR3 has 14 amino acids. J gave up 1 base and V 3 bases, and 3 bases lay outside the gene matches. Germline loops: CDR1 WSHSY, CDR2 SAAADI. The CDR3: CASSDYRGSYEQYF. CDR3 sequence (DNA): TGCGCCAGCAGTGACTACAGGGGATCCTACGAGCAGTACTTC.

The chain couples TRBV6-1 to TRBJ1-5; tentatively, D is TRBD1 (6 bases). The CDR3 has 15 amino acids. CDR1 MNHNS and CDR2 SASEGT come from the germline V gene. The V gene lost 4 bases and the J gene lost 6 bases, with 16 bases spanning the gap. As DNA, the CDR3 is TGTGCCAGCAGTGGACAACAGGGTGAGTTTCAGCCCCAGCATTTT. Translated: CASSGQQGEFQPQHF.

This sequence joins TRBV7-9 and TRBJ1-5; 11 bases match TRBD1. V trimming: 4 bases; J trimming: 6 bases; junction bases outside the gene matches: 11. Germline V gives CDR1 SEHNR, CDR2 FQNEAQ (reference sequence). This CDR3 has 17 amino acids. CDR3: CASSSTGQGVLFQPQHF. CDR3 DNA: TGTGCCAGCAGCTCGACGGGACAGGGGGTTTTATTTCAGCCCCAGCATTTT.

This chain links TRBV6-1 with TRBJ2-2; D is unclear. Trimming cost V 7 bases and J 4 bases, with 10 bases left between them. The germline gives CDR1 MNHNS, CDR2 SASEGT. The CDR3 consists of 13 residues. The CDR3 DNA follows: TGTGCCAGCAAAATAGGCGGCACCGGGGAGCTGTTTTTT. This encodes CASKIGGTGELFF.

V and J are TRBV9 and TRBJ2-1, with 15 bases matching TRBD2. Germline values: CDR1 SGDLS, CDR2 YYNGEE. This CDR3 is 20 amino acids long. Germline trimming cut 0 bases from V and 7 bases from J; bases unmatched to any gene: 14. The CDR3 DNA follows: TGTGCCAGCAGCGTAGAGGACGGGACTAGCGGGAGGACTTATCTAAATGAGCAGTTCTTC. Residues: CASSVEDGTSGRTYLNEQFF. Looking up the rest from reference TRBV9 and TRBJ2-1 gives the full variable domain: DSGVTQTPKHLITATGQRVTLRCSPRSGDLSVYWYQQSLDQGLQFLIQYYNGEERAKGNILERFSAQQFPDLHSELNLSSLELGDSALYFCASSVEDGTSGRTYLNEQFFGPGTRLTVL.

This chain connects TRBV28 to TRBJ2-1; 12 nucleotides match TRBD2. This CDR3 comprises 15 residues. With V trimmed by 5 bases and J by 9 bases, 8 bases remained unmatched. Germline CDR1 is MDHEN and CDR2 is SYDVKM. DNA of the CDR3: TGTGCCAGCAGTCCTAGACTAGCGGGAGTTGTTGAGCAGTTCTTC. Translation gives CASSPRLAGVVEQFF. The full variable domain, with the rest looked up from reference TRBV28 and TRBJ2-1, is DVKVTQSSRYLVKRTGEKVFLECVQDMDHENMFWYRQDPGLGLRLIYFSYDVKMKEKGDIPEGYSVSREKKERFSLILESASTNQTSMYLCASSPRLAGVVEQFFGPGTRLTVL.

The chain couples TRBV7-3 to TRBJ2-3, with D perhaps TRBD1 (6 bases). V lost 5 bases and J 0 bases, leaving 12 bases between the germline ends. CDR1 is SGHTA, CDR2 FQGTGA, per germline. The CDR3 is 15 residues long. CDR3 region: CASSLPQGSTDTQYF. CDR3 coding DNA: TGTGCCAGCAGCCTCCCACAGGGCAGCACAGATACGCAGTATTTT.

The CDR3 here is CASSLLQENTEAFF. The CDR3 coding sequence is TGTGCCAGCAGCTTATTACAGGAGAACACTGAAGCTTTCTTT. V usage is TRBV7-9 and J usage is TRBJ1-1; tentative D call: TRBD1 (5 bases). The germline V gene encodes CDR1 SEHNR and CDR2 FQNEAQ (reference sequence). V lost 2 bases and J 1 base, leaving 8 bases between the germline ends. The CDR3 loop spans 14 amino acids. The full variable domain, rest sourced from reference TRBV7-9 and TRBJ1-1, is DTGVSQNPRHKITKRGQNVTFRCDPISEHNRLYWYRQTLGQGPEFLTYFQNEAQLEKSRLLSDRFSAERPKGSFSTLEIQRTEQGDSAMYLCASSLLQENTEAFFGQGTRLTVV.

The chain combines TRBV27 with TRBJ1-6; tentative D call: TRBD1 (5 bases). Germline CDR1 reads MNHEY; CDR2 reads SMNVEV (reference sequence). The V end lost 6 bases, the J end lost 10 bases, and 13 bases lay between the germline ends. This CDR3 spans 13 amino acids. The CDR3 loop is CASRFQGASPLHF. CDR3 DNA sequence: TGTGCCAGCAGATTTCAGGGTGCATCACCCCTCCACTTT.

The rearrangement joins TRBV28 to TRBJ2-7; 7 bases map to TRBD2. J gave up 0 bases and V 6 bases, and 14 bases lay outside the gene matches. The CDR3 covers 17 residues. Germline CDR1 reads MDHEN; CDR2 reads SYDVKM. CDR3 sequence (DNA): TGTGCCAGCAGATCACGCGACCGGGACTACATCTCCTACGAGCAGTACTTC. Translated, it gives CASRSRDRDYISYEQYF.